This entry lists 30 T cell receptor beta chains sequenced from one sample in a study of T-cell reconstitution after alpha-beta-depleted transplantation in children. A library of TCRbeta sequences, prepared with unique molecular identifiers, was generated. TCRdb processed the PCR reads anew with MiXCR; each CDR3 protein has one entry. The data show 90,000 to 100,000 distinct CDR3 sequences, with 20% to 30% seen just once and 20% to 25% held by the top ten. Here the sequenced sample was PBMCs, taken before TCRalphabeta/CD19-depleted stem cell transplant. Receptors were obtained from a boy aged 2 to 9 with acute lymphoblastic leukemia, due to receive a stem cell transplant.

CDR3 coding DNA: TGTGCCAGCAGCTTAACGCCTAGCGGGAGATCCAATGAGCAGTTCTTC. Translation: CASSLTPSGRSNEQFF. The rearrangement links TRBV7-2 to TRBJ2-1; 10 nucleotides agree with TRBD2. The germline V gene encodes CDR1 SGHTA and CDR2 FQGNSA. The CDR3 is 16 amino acids. The ends lost 2 bases at V and 6 bases at J; junction bases unmatched: 7.

V gene TRBV7-2 combines with J gene TRBJ2-3, with 10 positions matching TRBD2. Germline V gene lookup returns CDR1 SGHTA and CDR2 FQGNSA. Trimming removed 3 bases from V and 8 bases from J; junction bases left unmatched: 5. The CDR3 length is 14 residues. The CDR3 sequence is CASSFTSGVATQYF. The CDR3 bases are TGTGCCAGCAGCTTTACTAGCGGGGTCGCTACGCAGTATTTT.

The sample holds many counts of this clonotype. The CDR3 coding sequence is TGCGCCAGCAGTGACAGGGATTGGGGCACAGATACGCAGTATTTT. Translating it yields CASSDRDWGTDTQYF. V usage is TRBV10-1 and J usage is TRBJ2-3; D is perhaps TRBD1 (5 bases). This CDR3 contains 15 residues. The V end was cut by 3 bases, the J end by 1 base, with 11 bases between. The germline V gene has CDR1 WNHNN and CDR2 SYGVQD (reference sequence).

The J gene is TRBJ2-6, the V gene TRBV20-1; D not certain. This CDR3 is 12 amino acids long. CDR1 and CDR2 (germline): DFQATT, SNEGSKA (reference sequence). The CDR3 protein is CGRLSGANVLTF. As DNA, the CDR3 is TGCGGGCGACTTTCTGGGGCCAACGTCCTGACTTTC.

This chain connects TRBV5-1 to TRBJ2-7; the D gene is possibly TRBD1 (6 bases). The CDR3 sequence is 15 residues long. The V end lost 0 bases, the J end lost 1 base, and 11 bases lay between the germline ends. CDR1 SGHRS and CDR2 YFSETQ come from the germline V gene. The chain's CDR3 is CASSLDGQKSYEQYF. Written as DNA, the CDR3 is TGCGCCAGCAGCTTGGATGGACAGAAGTCCTACGAGCAGTACTTC. Full variable domain (outside the CDR3, taken from reference TRBV5-1 and TRBJ2-7): KAGVTQTPRYLIKTRGQQVTLSCSPISGHRSVSWYQQTPGQGLQFLFEYFSETQRNKGNFPGRFSGRQFSNSRSEMNVSTLELGDSALYLCASSLDGQKSYEQYFGPGTRLTVT.

This clonotype has just a few counts. The chain is built from TRBV12-3 or TRBV12-4 and TRBJ2-5, with TRBD1 identical over 7 bases. This CDR3 region has 14 residues. V lost 1 base, J lost 3 bases, and 2 bases stayed unmatched. CDR3 nucleotides: TGTGCCAGCAGTTTAGTGGGGACAGAAGAGACCCAGTACTTC. It is translated as CASSLVGTEETQYF.

This clonotype was picked up a small number of times. This chain links TRBV4-1 with TRBJ2-3, with TRBD2 matching 8 bases. The CDR3 covers 17 residues. CDR1 and CDR2 from the germline V gene are MGHRA and YSYEKL. Trimming removed 0 bases from V and 2 bases from J; junction bases left unmatched: 7. CDR3 sequence: CASSQDPSGRATDTQYF. Written as DNA, the CDR3 is TGCGCCAGCAGCCAAGATCCAAGCGGGAGAGCCACAGATACGCAGTATTTT.

The rearrangement links TRBV28 to TRBJ1-3, with D possibly matching TRBD1 (5 bases). CDR1 MDHEN and CDR2 SYDVKM come from the germline V gene. CDR3 size: 19 residues. V was trimmed by 2 bases and J by 4 bases, leaving 24 bases between them. CDR3 in DNA: TGTGCCAGCAGTTTAAATTTTGGGGACGGACCTGGCGGGGGAAACACCATATATTTT. It encodes CASSLNFGDGPGGGNTIYF.

This sequence joins TRBV7-9 and TRBJ2-2; possible D gene TRBD2, 5 bases. CDR1 is SEHNR and CDR2 is FQNEAQ in the germline V gene (reference sequence). This CDR3 is built from 15 residues. Trimming left V 3 bases short and J 2 bases short, with 10 bases between. The CDR3 sequence: CASSLRVLNTGELFF. The CDR3 DNA reads TGTGCCAGCAGCTTGCGGGTACTAAACACCGGGGAGCTGTTTTTT.

This clonotype occurred many times. The CDR3 nucleotides read TGCGCCAGCAGCTTTCCTCCTAGCGAGGACAATGAGCAGTTCTTC. Its translation is CASSFPPSEDNEQFF. The rearrangement uses TRBV5-1 and TRBJ2-1, with D possibly TRBD2 on 6 matching bases. The CDR3 totals 15 residues. Deletions cut 2 bases from V and 5 bases from J, with 14 bases between. In germline, CDR1 is SGHRS, CDR2 YFSETQ.

J is TRBJ2-2 and V is TRBV6-1; tentatively, D is TRBD1 (6 bases). V was trimmed by 5 bases and J by 5 bases, leaving 15 bases between them. This CDR3 is 15 amino acids long. In germline, CDR1 is MNHNS, CDR2 SASEGT. The CDR3 loop is CASSKGDRDTGELFF. The CDR3 nucleotides are TGTGCCAGCAGTAAGGGGGATAGGGATACCGGGGAGCTGTTTTTT.

A few counts support this clonotype. This chain links TRBV20-1 with TRBJ2-1; weak D call: TRBD2 (6 bases). V shed 6 bases and J shed 0 bases, with 6 bases lying between them. Germline V gives CDR1 DFQATT, CDR2 SNEGSKA (reference sequence). This CDR3 has 12 amino acids. CDR3 in amino acids: CSAEGSYNEQFF. CDR3 DNA sequence: TGCAGTGCGGAGGGCTCCTACAATGAGCAGTTCTTC.

For this clonotype: A clone one base away is much larger, so this may be a read error. The chain uses TRBV5-1 and TRBJ1-1, with D perhaps TRBD1 (5 bases). Germline CDR1 is SGHRS and CDR2 is YFSETQ. There are 14 residues in the CDR3. The CDR3 sequence: CASSLEQVGTEDFF. In nucleotides, the CDR3 is TGCGCCAGCAGCTTGGAACAGGTGGGCACTGAAGATTTCTTT.

The chain has TRBV3-1 and TRBJ2-1, with a tentative D call TRBD2 (5 bases). The germline V gene encodes CDR1 LGHDT and CDR2 YNNKEL (reference sequence). Trimming took off 0 bases at V and 6 bases at J, with 12 bases between the two ends. The CDR3 totals 15 residues. The CDR3 bases are TGTGCCAGCAGCCAAGACTCCGTCGGGGTCAATGAGCAGTTCTTC. This encodes CASSQDSVGVNEQFF.

The chain couples TRBV12-3 or TRBV12-4 to TRBJ2-1; 8 positions match TRBD2. This CDR3 is built from 13 residues. V trimming: 4 bases; J trimming: 7 bases; junction bases outside the gene matches: 3. The CDR3 here is CASSSGGWNEQFF. Here the CDR3 DNA reads TGTGCCAGCAGTTCGGGGGGGTGGAATGAGCAGTTCTTC.

The table lists this clonotype with a few counts. V gene TRBV29-1 combines with J gene TRBJ2-7; 8 positions agree with TRBD1. Germline V gene lookup returns CDR1 SQVTM and CDR2 ANQGSEA. The CDR3 loop spans 14 amino acids. Trimming removed 3 bases from V and 0 bases from J; junction bases left unmatched: 4. CDR3 bases: TGCAGCGTTGAGTCCGGGACAGGCTCCTACGAGCAGTACTTC. It encodes CSVESGTGSYEQYF.

Many counts were recorded for this clonotype. The chain joins TRBV7-2 to TRBJ2-3; 11 bases are shared with TRBD2. The CDR3 is made up of 16 amino acids. Germline CDR1 is SGHTA and CDR2 is FQGNSA. V lost 3 bases and J lost 2; bases outside the gene matches: 4. The CDR3 reads CASSLRTSGLTDTQYF. The CDR3, as DNA: TGTGCCAGCAGCTTGAGGACTAGCGGGCTCACAGATACGCAGTATTTT. The variable domain in full, completed from reference TRBV7-2 and TRBJ2-3, reads GAGVSQSPSNKVTEKGKDVELRCDPISGHTALYWYRQSLGQGLEFLIYFQGNSAPDKSGLPSDRFSAERTGGSVSTLTIQRTQQEDSAVYLCASSLRTSGLTDTQYFGPGTRLTVL.

V is TRBV30 and J is TRBJ2-3; maybe TRBD2 (5 bases). This CDR3 region has 15 residues. Per the germline V gene, CDR1 is GTSNPN and CDR2 is SVGIG (reference sequence). Trimming took 3 bases from V and 3 from J, leaving 16 bases between them. The CDR3 here is CAWSPARAGTDTQYF. CDR3 nucleotides: TGTGCCTGGAGCCCAGCGCGGGCCGGGACAGATACGCAGTATTTT.

This clonotype was counted between two and nine times. The chain joins TRBV6-5 to TRBJ2-2; D gene uncertain. Germline CDR1 and CDR2: MNHEY and SVGAGI. Trimming removed 2 bases at V and 3 bases at J, with 10 bases between. This CDR3 is built from 15 residues. The CDR3 nucleotides are TGTGCCAGCAGTTACGGAAAGGTTGACACCGGGGAGCTGTTTTTT. It yields the protein CASSYGKVDTGELFF.

In this sample, this clonotype turned up many times. This chain uses TRBV5-5 with TRBJ1-3; no clear D. This CDR3 is built from 13 residues. V lost 1 base to trimming and J lost 2 bases, with 4 bases between them. CDR1 SGHKS and CDR2 YYEKEE come from the germline V gene (reference sequence). DNA of the CDR3: TGTGCCAGCAGCTTGCTTCCTGGAAACACCATATATTTT. Its translation is CASSLLPGNTIYF.

The V call is TRBV7-7, the J call TRBJ1-5; a possible D gene is TRBD1 (5 bases). The CDR3 spans 13 residues. Looked up from germline, CDR1 is SSHAT and CDR2 is FNYEAQ (reference sequence). V lost 11 bases, J lost 6 bases, and 17 bases lay in between. The CDR3 spells CAVGGERRQPQHF. The CDR3 nucleotides read TGTGCCGTGGGAGGGGAGCGCCGTCAGCCCCAGCATTTT.

This clonotype has a handful of counts. The V call is TRBV7-9, the J call TRBJ2-7; D not certain. Per the germline V gene, CDR1 is SEHNR and CDR2 is FQNEAQ (reference sequence). The ends were cut back, 2 bases at V and 2 bases at J, with 13 bases in the middle. The CDR3 runs to 15 residues. The CDR3 DNA follows: TGTGCCAGCAGCTTAAGCACGGCCACCGCCTACGAGCAGTACTTC. Residues: CASSLSTATAYEQYF.

Worth noting for this clonotype: Because the CDR3 is missing its conserved closing phenylalanine or tryptophan, this is likely a read error. The V gene is TRBV5-1, the J gene TRBJ2-7, with 9 nucleotides matching TRBD2. The CDR3 covers 15 residues. Germline V gene lookup returns CDR1 SGHRS and CDR2 YFSETQ. The CDR3 protein is CTSSQTGTSPDEQYL. Here the CDR3 DNA reads TGCACCAGCAGCCAGACCGGGACTAGCCCCGACGAGCAGTACCTC.

The table lists this clonotype with many counts. V gene TRBV7-2 combines with J gene TRBJ2-2; D not resolved. Germline V CDR1 and CDR2: SGHTA, FQGNSA. CDR3 length: 14 amino acids. V dropped 0 bases and J dropped 0 bases, with 2 bases sitting between them. The CDR3 DNA reads TGTGCCAGCAGCTTAGCCACGAACACCGGGGAGCTGTTTTTT. It translates to CASSLATNTGELFF.

This clonotype was picked up a small number of times. The rearrangement uses TRBV6-1 and TRBJ2-2; the D gene could be TRBD1 or TRBD2 (6 bases each). CDR3 length equals 14 residues. CDR1 is MNHNS and CDR2 is SASEGT in the germline V gene. The germline V and J ends were trimmed by 9 bases and 3 bases, with 14 bases remaining between them. The CDR3 reads CASQRGADTGELFF. In DNA, the CDR3 is TGTGCCAGTCAAAGGGGGGCCGACACCGGGGAGCTGTTTTTT.

The chain uses TRBV28 and TRBJ1-2, with D maybe TRBD1 (6 bases). V dropped 4 bases and J dropped 5 bases, with 14 bases sitting between them. From germline, CDR1 is MDHEN and CDR2 SYDVKM. CDR3 length: 14 amino acids. The DNA of the CDR3 is TGTGCCAGCAGTTGGACCAGGGGCCTATATGGCTACACCTTC. Protein sequence: CASSWTRGLYGYTF.

CDR3 sequence (DNA): TGCGCCAGCAGCCAAGAGCTAGCGGGAGTTGATGAGCAGTTCTTC. Encoded protein: CASSQELAGVDEQFF. The genes are TRBV4-3 and TRBJ2-1; 10 bases align to TRBD2. Germline assignment: CDR1 LGHNA and CDR2 YSLEER. The V gene end was trimmed by 0 bases and the J gene end by 8 bases; junction bases not matched to a gene: 4. This CDR3 is 15 amino acids long.

The chain recombines TRBV7-8 with TRBJ2-7; TRBD2 agrees at 7 bases. This CDR3 spans 14 amino acids. Germline V gene sequence: CDR1 SGHVS, CDR2 FQNEAQ. V lost 5 bases and J lost 6; bases outside the gene matches: 10. The CDR3 loop is CASSLGRGEAEQYF. The CDR3, as DNA: TGTGCCAGCAGCCTGGGACGGGGGGAGGCCGAGCAGTACTTC.

The V gene is TRBV6-1, the J gene TRBJ1-2, with TRBD1 as a possible D gene (6 bases). Germline CDR1 reads MNHNS; CDR2 reads SASEGT. Deletions cut 6 bases from V and 4 bases from J, with 18 bases between. The CDR3 loop spans 15 amino acids. CDR3 residues: CASSGGRGQVYGYTF. In DNA, the CDR3 is TGTGCCAGCAGCGGGGGTCGGGGGCAGGTCTATGGCTACACCTTC.

This clonotype came up many times. The chain recombines TRBV6-5 with TRBJ2-5, with D possibly matching TRBD2 (7 bases). Per germline, CDR1 MNHEY and CDR2 SVGAGI. This CDR3 is built from 18 residues. V lost 0 bases to trimming and J lost 2 bases, with 19 bases between them. The CDR3 loop reads CASSYSSEGGVVQETQYF. Here the CDR3 DNA reads TGTGCCAGCAGTTACTCGTCCGAAGGGGGGGTCGTTCAAGAGACCCAGTACTTC.